This T cell receptor (beta chain) was captured by sequencing in a study of blood T cell repertoires in COVID-19. Assay used: immunoSEQ multiplex PCR; TCRdb lists only in-frame clones, some missing. In the table there are over 65,000 clones, roughly 89% of which are singletons. From germline, CDR1 is LNHDA and CDR2 SQIVND (reference sequence). The trim removed 7 bases at V and 4 bases at J, leaving 12 bases unmatched. The length of the CDR3 is 16 residues. This chain uses TRBV19 with TRBJ2-7; TRBD1 aligns across 11 bases. The sequenced sample was peripheral blood. The source of this sequence is a man between 45 and 60 years old with active or convalescent COVID-19. CDR3 coding DNA: TGTGCCAGTAAAGACTTCGGGACAGGGGGATCGTACGAGCAGTACTTC. Protein: CASKDFGTGGSYEQYF.